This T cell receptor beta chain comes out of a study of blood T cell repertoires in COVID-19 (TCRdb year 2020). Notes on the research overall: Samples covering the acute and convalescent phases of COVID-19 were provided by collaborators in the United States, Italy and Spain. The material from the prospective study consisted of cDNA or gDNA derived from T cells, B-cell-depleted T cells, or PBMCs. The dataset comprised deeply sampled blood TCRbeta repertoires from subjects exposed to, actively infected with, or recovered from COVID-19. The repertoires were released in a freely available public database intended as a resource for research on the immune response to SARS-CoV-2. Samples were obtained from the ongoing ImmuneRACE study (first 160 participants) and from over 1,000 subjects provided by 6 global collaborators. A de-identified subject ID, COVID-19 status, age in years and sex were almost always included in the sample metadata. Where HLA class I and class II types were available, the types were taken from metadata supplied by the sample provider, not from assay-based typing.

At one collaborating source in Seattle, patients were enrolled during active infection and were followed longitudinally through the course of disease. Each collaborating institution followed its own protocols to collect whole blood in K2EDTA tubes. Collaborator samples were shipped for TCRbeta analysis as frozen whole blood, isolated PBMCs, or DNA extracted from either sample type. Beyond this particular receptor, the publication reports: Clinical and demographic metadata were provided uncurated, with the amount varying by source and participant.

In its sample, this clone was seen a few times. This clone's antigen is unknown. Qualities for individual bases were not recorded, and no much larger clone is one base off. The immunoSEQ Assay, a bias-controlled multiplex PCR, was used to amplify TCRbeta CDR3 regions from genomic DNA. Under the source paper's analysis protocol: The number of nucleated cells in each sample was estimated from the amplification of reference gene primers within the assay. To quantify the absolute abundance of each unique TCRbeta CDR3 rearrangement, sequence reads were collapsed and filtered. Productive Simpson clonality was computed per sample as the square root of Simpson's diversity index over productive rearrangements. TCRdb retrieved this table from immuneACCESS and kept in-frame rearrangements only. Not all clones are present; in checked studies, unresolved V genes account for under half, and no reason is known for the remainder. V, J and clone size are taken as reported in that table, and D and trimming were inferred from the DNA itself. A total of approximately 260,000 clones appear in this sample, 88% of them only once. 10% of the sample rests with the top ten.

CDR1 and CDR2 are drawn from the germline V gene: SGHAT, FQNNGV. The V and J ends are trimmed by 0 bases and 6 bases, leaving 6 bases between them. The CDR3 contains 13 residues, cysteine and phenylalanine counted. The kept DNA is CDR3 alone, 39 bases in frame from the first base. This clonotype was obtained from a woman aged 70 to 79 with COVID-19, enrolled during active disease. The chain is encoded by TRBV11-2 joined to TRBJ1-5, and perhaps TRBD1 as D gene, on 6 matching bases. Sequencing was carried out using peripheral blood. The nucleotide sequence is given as TGTGCCAGCAGCTTAGAGGGGGCTCAGCCCCAGCATTTT. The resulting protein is CASSLEGAQPQHF.